Each of the 26 T cell receptor beta chains below was sequenced from the same sample in a study of T cells in women clearing cervical HPV infection. TCRdb keeps only in-frame clones here, not all; method: immunoSEQ multiplex PCR. The listing records tens of thousands of clones. The sample was blood buffy coat. Receptors were obtained from a woman between 18 and 70 years old with a cervical HPV16 infection that either progressed to CIN3+ or cleared (not recorded which).

As for this clone: The CDR3 extends 3 residues past the end of the read, so its final part is completed from the germline J gene. The V call is TRBV29-1, the J call TRBJ1-2, with TRBD1 as a possible D gene (5 bases). CDR3 length equals 15 residues. The germline V gene encodes CDR1 SQVTM and CDR2 ANQGSEA. The sequenced CDR3 bases are TGCAGCGTTCGGACTAGCGGGGGGACCACAGATACG. It yields the protein CSVRTSGGTTDT. The full-length CDR3 reads as CSVRTSGGTTDTYTF.

The CDR3 is CASSPTGANTEAFF. Partial CDR3 DNA: TGTGCCAGCAGCCCAACTGGGGCGAACACTGAA. This chain links TRBV9 with TRBJ1-1; maybe TRBD1 (5 bases). The observed sequence ends 3 residues before the CDR3 terminus, with the missing tail filled in from the germline J gene. Per the germline V gene, CDR1 is SGDLS and CDR2 is YYNGEE. Between the trimmed V and J ends, which lost 4 bases and 1 base, there was a span of 11 bases. This CDR3 is built from 14 residues.

Worth noting for this clone: The read terminates 3 residues before the CDR3 end, so the remaining end is supplied by the germline J gene. J is TRBJ2-3 and V is TRBV10-1, with 12 bases aligning to TRBD2. The CDR3 totals 15 residues. After removal of 6 bases from V and 8 bases from J, the junction contained 9 bases not matched to a gene. Germline CDR1 is WNHNN and CDR2 is SYGVQD (reference sequence). CDR3 bases read: TGCGCCAGCAGCTCGACTAGCGGGGGTGTGGGTACG. This gives the protein CASSSTSGGVGT. The CDR3 reads in full as CASSSTSGGVGTQYF.

The CDR3 here is CAWRTRSSYNEQFF. The sequenced CDR3 bases are TGTGCCTGGAGAACTAGGTCCTCCTACAATGAG. The chain combines TRBV30 with TRBJ2-1; D is possibly TRBD2 (5 bases). The sequenced fragment ends 3 residues before the CDR3 boundary, so the rest is inferred from the germline J gene. V lost 3 bases to trimming and J lost 0 bases, with 9 bases between them. This CDR3 has 14 amino acids. From germline, CDR1 is GTSNPN and CDR2 SVGIG (reference sequence).

For this clone: The read halts 3 residues ahead of the CDR3 end, with the missing end drawn from the germline J gene. The J gene is TRBJ1-5, the V gene TRBV5-6; TRBD1 might be the D (5 bases). Per germline, CDR1 SGHDT and CDR2 YYEEEE. The length of the CDR3 is 14 residues. Trimming took 1 base from V and 0 from J, leaving 5 bases between them. CDR3 in amino acids: CASSLRGSNQPQHF. CDR3 DNA (partial): TGTGCCAGCAGCTTGAGGGGTAGCAATCAGCCC. Full variable domain (outside the CDR3, taken from reference TRBV5-6 and TRBJ1-5): DAGVTQSPTHLIKTRGQQVTLRCSPKSGHDTVSWYQQALGQGPQFIFQYYEEEERQRGNFPDRFSGHQFPNYSSELNVNALLLGDSALYLCASSLRGSNQPQHFGDGTRLSIL.

Concerning this clone: The read stops 3 residues short of the end of the CDR3; the missing end is completed from the germline J gene. The chain carries TRBV5-6 and TRBJ2-1; D is uncertain. The germline CDR1 and CDR2 sequences are SGHDT and YYEEEE. The V end lost 2 bases, the J end lost 2 bases, and 11 bases lay between the germline ends. The CDR3 is made up of 15 amino acids. Partial CDR3 DNA: TGTGCCAGCAGCTTAAGCCAGGTTGCCTACAATGAG. The encoded protein is CASSLSQVAYNE. The whole CDR3 is CASSLSQVAYNEQFF. Full variable domain (outside the CDR3, taken from reference TRBV5-6 and TRBJ2-1): DAGVTQSPTHLIKTRGQQVTLRCSPKSGHDTVSWYQQALGQGPQFIFQYYEEEERQRGNFPDRFSGHQFPNYSSELNVNALLLGDSALYLCASSLSQVAYNEQFFGPGTRLTVL.

On this clone: The read gets to within 3 residues of the CDR3 end, and the germline J gene fills in the rest. The chain is built from TRBV5-1 and TRBJ2-1; TRBD2 agrees at 8 bases. This CDR3 has 14 residues. The germline V gene encodes CDR1 SGHRS and CDR2 YFSETQ. The J segment lost 8 bases and the V segment lost 3 bases, leaving 7 bases of the junction unmatched. The covered CDR3 bases are TGCGCCAGCAGCTCGGCGGGGGGCCACGATGAG. Amino acid sequence: CASSSAGGHDE. The entire CDR3 protein is CASSSAGGHDEQFF.

The CDR3 protein is CASSQPGTGHEQYF. CDR3 bases read: TGCGCCAGCAGCCAACCCGGGACAGGGCACGAG. The chain employs TRBV4-1 and TRBJ2-7; 9 bases align to TRBD1. The read comes to an end 3 residues before the CDR3 does, leaving the germline J gene to fill in the end. V lost 2 bases to trimming and J lost 5 bases; unmatched junction nucleotides: 4. Germline CDR1 reads MGHRA; CDR2 reads YSYEKL. This CDR3 has 14 residues.

Notes on this clone: The read stops 3 residues short of the end of the CDR3; the missing end is completed from the germline J gene. The chain links TRBV18 to TRBJ1-6, with 9 bases matching TRBD1. The germline CDR1 and CDR2 sequences are KGHSH and LQKENI. Trimming cost V 3 bases and J 8 bases; bases outside gene matches: 2. The CDR3 contains 14 residues. The sequenced CDR3 bases are TGTGCCAGCTCACCCGACAGGGGGTATTCACCC. Amino acids: CASSPDRGYSP. The whole CDR3 region reads CASSPDRGYSPLHF.

A word on this clone: An end of the junction does not agree with germline; a read error may underlie this. The read terminates 3 residues before the CDR3 end, so the remaining end is supplied by the germline J gene. This sequence joins TRBV5-1 and TRBJ2-3; weak D call: TRBD1 (6 bases). Germline loops: CDR1 SGHRS, CDR2 YFSETQ. The CDR3 is made up of 14 amino acids. The DNA read from the CDR3 is TGCACCAGCAGCGGCCAGGGGCGCACAGATACG. It specifies CTSSGQGRTDT. From start to end, the CDR3 is CTSSGQGRTDTQYF. Full variable domain (outside the CDR3, taken from reference TRBV5-1 and TRBJ2-3): KAGVTQTPRYLIKTRGQQVTLSCSPISGHRSVSWYQQTPGQGLQFLFEYFSETQRNKGNFPGRFSGRQFSNSRSEMNVSTLELGDSALYLCTSSGQGRTDTQYFGPGTRLTVL.

Turning to this clone: The read ends 3 residues before the CDR3 terminus; that terminus is restored from the germline J gene. V is TRBV7-2 and J is TRBJ2-7; 7 bases match TRBD2. CDR1 is SGHTA, CDR2 FQGNSA, per germline. This CDR3 has 17 amino acids. Trimming took 0 bases from V and 0 from J; bases not matched to a gene: 8. CDR3 sequence: CASSLAFAGVSSYEQYF. Incomplete CDR3 DNA: TGTGCCAGCAGCTTAGCGTTCGCGGGGGTGAGCTCCTACGAG.

Remarks on this clone: Sequencing ends 3 residues short of the CDR3 end; the germline J gene provides the rest. The rearrangement uses TRBV5-1 and TRBJ2-7; D is uncertain. V was clipped by 0 bases and J by 4 bases, with 14 bases between them. Germline V gene data show CDR1 as SGHRS and CDR2 as YFSETQ. The CDR3 loop spans 15 amino acids. This CDR3 is CASSLAAQEIYEQYF. The CDR3 DNA, read in part, is TGCGCCAGCAGCTTGGCCGCGCAGGAGATATACGAG. Supplemented by reference TRBV5-1 and TRBJ2-7, the full variable domain reads KAGVTQTPRYLIKTRGQQVTLSCSPISGHRSVSWYQQTPGQGLQFLFEYFSETQRNKGNFPGRFSGRQFSNSRSEMNVSTLELGDSALYLCASSLAAQEIYEQYFGPGTRLTVT.

With respect to this clone: The observed sequence ends 3 residues before the CDR3 terminus, with the missing tail filled in from the germline J gene. V gene TRBV12-3 or TRBV12-4 combines with J gene TRBJ2-1, with D uncertain. This CDR3 has 12 residues. The ends were cut back, 6 bases at V and 6 bases at J, with 9 bases in the middle. CDR3 amino acids: CASSLSRNEQFF. The sequenced CDR3 bases are TGTGCCAGCAGCCTCTCCCGCAATGAG.

About this clone itself: The observed sequence ends 3 residues before the CDR3 terminus, with the missing tail filled in from the germline J gene. V gene TRBV5-4 combines with J gene TRBJ2-3, with D maybe TRBD2 (6 bases). The germline V gene has CDR1 SGHNT and CDR2 YYREEE (reference sequence). The CDR3 sequence is 14 residues long. Trimming cost V 3 bases and J 1 base, with 9 bases left between them. CDR3 bases read: TGTGCCAGCAGCTCATCTAGCGGCACAGATACG. It specifies CASSSSSGTDT. Given in full, the CDR3 is CASSSSSGTDTQYF.

About this clone itself: At one boundary the junction diverges from the germline segment, which might be a read error. The read is 3 residues too short to cover the CDR3 end, so that end is filled in from the germline J gene. This chain joins TRBV18 and TRBJ2-7, with D perhaps being TRBD1 or TRBD2 (6 bases each). The CDR3 is made up of 15 amino acids. Germline lookup yields CDR1 KGHSH and CDR2 LQKENI. The CDR3 region is CASAPQGLYTYEQYF. Partial CDR3 DNA: TGTGCCAGCGCACCACAGGGACTCTATACCTACGAG.

A note on this clone: From the germline J gene comes the end of the CDR3, since the read stops 3 residues before it. V and J are TRBV6-2 or TRBV6-3 and TRBJ1-4, with TRBD1 matching 7 bases. CDR1 is MNHEY and CDR2 is SVGEGT in the germline V gene. The CDR3 has 15 residues. The V gene end was trimmed by 6 bases and the J gene end by 8 bases; junction bases not matched to a gene: 12. The CDR3 bases that were read are TGTGCCAGCAGCCCGATCAGGACAGGAGAAGAAAAA. It codes for CASSPIRTGEEK. The full CDR3 protein reads CASSPIRTGEEKLFF.

For this clone: The read ends 3 residues shy of where the CDR3 ends; the end is completed using the germline J gene. The same CDR3 arises from other DNA sequences in this sample as well. The gene calls are TRBV20-1 and TRBJ1-1; no clear D. The germline V gene has CDR1 DFQATT and CDR2 SNEGSKA (reference sequence). The CDR3 sequence is 12 residues long. The V gene lost 2 bases and the J gene lost 3 bases, with 7 bases spanning the gap. CDR3 DNA, as far as it was read: TGCAGTGCTAGAAGGCGGGACACTGAA. This codes for CSARRRDTE. The whole CDR3 region reads CSARRRDTEAFF.

As regards this clone: With the read ending 3 residues before the CDR3 end, the germline J gene is used to fill in that end. J is TRBJ1-5 and V is TRBV6-2 or TRBV6-3; tentatively, D is TRBD1 (6 bases). From germline, CDR1 is MNHEY and CDR2 SVGEGT. CDR3 length equals 15 residues. V lost 5 bases and J 6 bases, leaving 17 bases between the germline ends. This chain's CDR3 is CASSGTGGALQPQHF. The DNA read from the CDR3 is TGTGCCAGCAGTGGGACGGGGGGGGCGCTTCAGCCC.

Remarks on this clone: Coverage ceases 3 residues before the CDR3 finishes, and the germline J gene fills in the end. Other nucleotide sequences in the sample specify the same CDR3. The chain recombines TRBV5-1 with TRBJ2-3; D not resolved. This CDR3 is built from 14 residues. Germline-derived CDR1 and CDR2 are SGHRS and YFSETQ. Trimming shortened V by 0 bases and J by 3 bases, and 8 bases separated the two germline ends. CDR3 DNA (partial): TGCGCCAGCAGCTTGGAATCCCAAACAGATACG. As protein: CASSLESQTDT. The CDR3 as a whole reads CASSLESQTDTQYF.

Remarks on this clone: The read falls 3 residues short of the CDR3 end, and the missing part is taken from the germline J gene. The V call is TRBV30, the J call TRBJ2-7, with D possibly TRBD1 on 6 matching bases. The CDR3 contains 17 residues. Germline V gene lookup returns CDR1 GTSNPN and CDR2 SVGIG (reference sequence). With 2 bases removed from V and 0 bases from J, the gap between germline ends came to 20 bases. This CDR3 is CAWSNFLPGHSSYEQYF. The DNA read from the CDR3 is TGTGCCTGGAGTAACTTCCTACCGGGACACAGCTCCTACGAG.

As to this clone: Read data end 3 residues before the CDR3 end; the end is taken from the germline J gene. This chain uses TRBV2 with TRBJ1-1; TRBD1 matches at 9 bases. Germline V gene sequence: CDR1 SNHLY, CDR2 FYNNEI. The CDR3 has 12 residues. V gave up 10 bases and J gave up 5 bases; unmatched junction bases: 5. CDR3 protein: CATQGASTEAFF. The sequenced part of the CDR3 DNA is TGTGCCACACAGGGGGCGTCGACTGAA.

The CDR3 bases that were read are TGTGCCAGTAGGGCTGGCGGGGACAGGCTTCCTGGC. Amino acid sequence: CASRAGGDRLPG. From start to end, the CDR3 is CASRAGGDRLPGYTF. This chain links TRBV19 with TRBJ1-2, with 8 bases lining up with TRBD1. The CDR3 end lies 3 residues beyond the end of the read and is filled in from the germline J gene. The V gene end was trimmed by 6 bases and the J gene end by 7 bases; junction bases not matched to a gene: 13. The germline gives CDR1 LNHDA, CDR2 SQIVND (reference sequence). The CDR3 has 15 amino acids.

Turning to this clone: The missing CDR3 end, 3 residues past where the read stops, is filled in from the germline J gene. The V call is TRBV5-1, the J call TRBJ2-7; TRBD1 might be the D (6 bases). V gave up 4 bases and J gave up 3 bases, with 14 bases separating them. The CDR3 extends over 14 amino acids. The germline CDR1 and CDR2 sequences are SGHRS and YFSETQ. The covered CDR3 bases are TGCGCCAGCAGCACCACAGGGATTCTCTACGAG. This encodes CASSTTGILYE. The CDR3 in its entirety is CASSTTGILYEQYF.

Remarks on this clone: The DNA ends 3 residues before the CDR3 does, and the rest of the CDR3 is filled in from the germline J gene. This chain uses TRBV6-8 with TRBJ2-1; TRBD2 agrees at 11 bases. Germline CDR1 and CDR2: MNHGY and SAAAGT. The CDR3 runs 20 residues. With V trimmed by 7 bases and J by 0 bases, 17 bases remained unmatched. Here the CDR3 reads CASIRGATSGTKSSYNEQFF. The covered CDR3 bases are TGTGCCAGCATCAGGGGAGCGACTAGCGGGACCAAGAGCTCCTACAATGAG.

As regards this clone: The CDR3 extends 3 residues past the end of the read, so its final part is completed from the germline J gene. This chain joins TRBV2 and TRBJ2-2; 11 bases agree with TRBD2. Germline trimming cut 9 bases from V and 7 bases from J; bases unmatched to any gene: 10. Germline V gives CDR1 SNHLY, CDR2 FYNNEI. This CDR3 region has 15 residues. CDR3 residues: CARRHSGGADGELFF. The CDR3 DNA, read in part, is TGTGCCAGACGGCATAGCGGGGGGGCCGACGGGGAG.

Note on this clone: The sequence runs out 3 residues before the end of the CDR3; the remainder is reconstructed from the germline J gene. The chain recombines TRBV30 with TRBJ2-3; 9 nucleotides line up with TRBD2. J lost 6 bases, V lost 3 bases, and 7 bases had no gene match. The CDR3 runs 14 residues. Germline CDR1 is GTSNPN and CDR2 is SVGIG (reference sequence). Partial CDR3 DNA: TGTGCCTGGAGACCACGACTAGCGGTGGATACG. This sequence encodes CAWRPRLAVDT. The full CDR3 protein reads CAWRPRLAVDTQYF.